This paragraph covers one TCR beta chain sequence. The germline V gene encodes CDR1 SGHNT and CDR2 YYREEE (reference sequence). V was cut by 5 bases and J by 3 bases, with 14 bases left in between. This CDR3 has 14 amino acids. These data belong to a study of chemoradiotherapy in HPV16-positive cancers. Assay: immunoSEQ multiplex PCR; the TCRdb copy retains only in-frame clones and omits some. The sample lists about 20,000 clones, about 90% occurring once. The rearrangement links TRBV5-4 to TRBJ2-5; tentative D call: TRBD2 (6 bases). This TCR was sampled from a human donor with HPV-associated anogenital cancer. This specimen consisted of blood, obtained from a patient who underwent chemoradiotherapy. DNA of the CDR3: TGTGCCAGCAGTCTAGGGACTGCAGAAGAGACCCAGTACTTC. Protein product: CASSLGTAEETQYF.